One and the same sample provided the 8 T cell receptor beta chains below, sequenced in a study of blood T cell repertoires in COVID-19 (dated by TCRdb to the early 2020s). Libraries were prepared through the immunoSEQ multiplex PCR assay. The clones in this table, taken by TCRdb from immuneACCESS, are in-frame only. Not every clone is retained; where verified, under half of the shortfall comes from an unresolved V gene, and the cause of the rest is unknown. For this sample the table gives around 190,000 clones, of which 88% were detected only once. The ten largest make up over 15% of the sample. Sequences were obtained from peripheral blood. The receptor set was obtained from a man between 45 and 60 years old with COVID-19, enrolled during active disease.

The chain links TRBV5-4 to TRBJ2-4; D not certain. CDR1 is SGHNT, CDR2 YYREEE, per germline (reference sequence). The CDR3 is made up of 13 amino acids. V was shortened by 0 bases and J by 5 bases, with 6 bases between the two germline ends. The CDR3 is CASSLATQNIQYF. DNA of the CDR3: TGTGCCAGCAGCTTGGCCACTCAAAACATTCAGTACTTC. Complete variable domain (other parts from reference TRBV5-4 and TRBJ2-4): ETGVTQSPTHLIKTRGQQVTLRCSSQSGHNTVSWYQQALGQGPQFIFQYYREEENGRGNFPPRFSGLQFPNYSSELNVNALELDDSALYLCASSLATQNIQYFGAGTRLSVL.

The chain couples TRBV19 to TRBJ1-5, with 7 bases that match TRBD1. The germline CDR1 and CDR2 sequences are LNHDA and SQIVND (reference sequence). The CDR3 is 16 amino acids. Losses at the gene ends were 5 bases for V and 0 bases for J; bases not matched to a gene: 7. The CDR3 sequence is CASSPMGTASNQPQHF. The CDR3 bases are TGTGCCAGTAGTCCAATGGGGACAGCTAGCAATCAGCCCCAGCATTTT.

This clone occurred once. V usage is TRBV7-3 and J usage is TRBJ2-5, with TRBD1 matching over 7 bases. The length of the CDR3 is 13 residues. V trimming: 4 bases; J trimming: 4 bases; junction bases outside the gene matches: 3. Germline-derived CDR1 and CDR2 are SGHTA and FQGTGA. The CDR3 DNA follows: TGTGCCAGCAGCTCCAACAGGGGAGAGACCCAGTACTTC. It translates to CASSSNRGETQYF.

The V and J genes are TRBV7-2 and TRBJ2-1, with TRBD2 matching 7 bases. The ends lost 6 bases at V and 1 base at J; junction bases unmatched: 15. Per the germline V gene, CDR1 is SGHTA and CDR2 is FQGNSA. CDR3 length: 18 residues. Here the CDR3 DNA reads TGTGCCAGCAGATTCCCCCTCGGGGGGAGGGGTTCCTACAATGAGCAGTTCTTC. Translation gives CASRFPLGGRGSYNEQFF.

The V gene is TRBV5-1, the J gene TRBJ2-7, with TRBD1 identical over 8 bases. The CDR3 runs 15 residues. J gave up 4 bases and V 4 bases, and 10 bases lay outside the gene matches. CDR1 and CDR2 from the germline V gene are SGHRS and YFSETQ. The DNA for the CDR3 is TGCGCCAGCAGCGTCGTGGGGGACAGGTTATACGAGCAGTACTTC. Its protein is CASSVVGDRLYEQYF.

The sample holds one count of this clone. The gene calls are TRBV11-2 and TRBJ2-1, with 12 bases fitting TRBD1. V lost 5 bases and J lost 6; bases outside the gene matches: 5. From germline, CDR1 is SGHAT and CDR2 FQNNGV. The CDR3 consists of 15 residues. Here the CDR3 DNA reads TGTGCCAGCAGCCCAGGGACAGGGGGCTTCAATGAGCAGTTCTTC. Translation: CASSPGTGGFNEQFF.

This chain uses TRBV7-3 with TRBJ2-5, with TRBD2 identical over 8 bases. The germline V gene encodes CDR1 SGHTA and CDR2 FQGTGA. Trimming took 5 bases from V and 0 from J; bases not matched to a gene: 8. The CDR3 runs to 16 residues. For the CDR3, the DNA is TGTGCCAGCAGCCCGAACCCGGGGGGGAACCAAGAGACCCAGTACTTC. As protein: CASSPNPGGNQETQYF.

As for this clone: Other nucleotide sequences in the sample specify the same CDR3. This chain joins TRBV5-1 and TRBJ2-2; the D gene is possibly TRBD1 (5 bases). The CDR3 sequence is 15 residues long. Germline V gene data show CDR1 as SGHRS and CDR2 as YFSETQ. The V and J ends lost 2 bases and 1 base respectively, with 9 bases between them. The CDR3 spells CASSLGTGNTGELFF. CDR3 sequence (DNA): TGCGCCAGCAGCTTAGGTACAGGGAACACCGGGGAGCTGTTTTTT.